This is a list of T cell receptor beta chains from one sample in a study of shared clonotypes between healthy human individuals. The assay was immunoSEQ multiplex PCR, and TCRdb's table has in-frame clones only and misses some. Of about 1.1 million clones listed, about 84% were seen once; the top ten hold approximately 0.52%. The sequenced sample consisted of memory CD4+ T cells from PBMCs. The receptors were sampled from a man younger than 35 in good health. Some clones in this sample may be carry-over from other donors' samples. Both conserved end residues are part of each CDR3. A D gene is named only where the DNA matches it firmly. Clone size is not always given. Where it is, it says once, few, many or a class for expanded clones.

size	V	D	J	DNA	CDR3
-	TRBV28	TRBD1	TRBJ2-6	TGTGCCAGCACGACAGGGGGGGAGACTGGGGCCAACGTCCTGACTTTC	CASTTGGETGANVLTF
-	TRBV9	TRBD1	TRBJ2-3	TGTGCCAGCAGCGACCAGACAGGGGGCGCATCAGATACGCAGTATTTT	CASSDQTGGASDTQYF
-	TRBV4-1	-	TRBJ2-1	TGCGCCAGCAGCCAGCTGGCGGGGGCCCTAGATTCCTACAATGAGCAGTTCTTC	CASSQLAGALDSYNEQFF
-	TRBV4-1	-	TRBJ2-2	TGCGCCAGCAGCCGTACAGGGTCCGACACCGGGGAGCTGTTTTTT	CASSRTGSDTGELFF
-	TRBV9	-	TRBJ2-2	TGTGCCAGCAGCGTCGCGGCAGCGAACACCGGGGAGCTGTTTTTT	CASSVAAANTGELFF
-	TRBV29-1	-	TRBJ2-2	TGCAGCGTTGATTTTACCAACACCGGGGAGCTGTTTTTT	CSVDFTNTGELFF
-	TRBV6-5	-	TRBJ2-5	TGTGCCAGCAGTTTCCGGGGCACGGAGGCACAAGAGACCCAGTACTTC	CASSFRGTEAQETQYF
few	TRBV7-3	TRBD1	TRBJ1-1	TGTGCCAGCAGCTTAATAGCCCCGACAGGGGCCACTGAAGCTTTCTTT	CASSLIAPTGATEAFF
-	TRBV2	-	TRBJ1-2	TGTGCCAGCACTGCGCGTAGGGCCGAAACCCCAGGTTACGCTCATGGCTACACCTTC	CASTARRAETPGYAHGYTF
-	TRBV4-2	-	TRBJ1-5	TGTGCCAGCAGCCAAGAGTGGGGGAGGAGTCAGCCCCAGCATTTT	CASSQEWGRSQPQHF
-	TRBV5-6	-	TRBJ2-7	TGTGCCAGCAGCTTGGGAGGGGTTGATTCCTACGAGCAGTACTTC	CASSLGGVDSYEQYF
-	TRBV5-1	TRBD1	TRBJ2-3	TGCGCCAGCAGAAGGGGTCAGGGGGTTGGAGATACGCAGTATTTT	CASRRGQGVGDTQYF
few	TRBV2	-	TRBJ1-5	TGTGCCACCAGCGACAGTCATAGCAATCAGCCCCAGCATTTT	CATSDSHSNQPQHF
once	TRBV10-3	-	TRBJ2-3	TGTGCCATCAGTGGAGGGGGTTTAGCAGCTAGCACAGATACGCAGTATTTT	CAISGGGLAASTDTQYF
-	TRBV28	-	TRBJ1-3	TGTGCCAGCAGTTTTCGGAGCTCTGGAAACACCATATATTTT	CASSFRSSGNTIYF
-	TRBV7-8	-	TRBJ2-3	TGTGCCAGCAGCCCGGGAGTTACTAGCACAGATACGCAGTATTTT	CASSPGVTSTDTQYF
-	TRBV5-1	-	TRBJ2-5	TGCGCCAGCCAGCTCGGGCTACAAGAGACCCAGTACTTC	CASQLGLQETQYF
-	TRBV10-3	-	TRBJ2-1	TGTGCCATCAGTGCCGGCGGGCAGTATGGGTCATACAATGAGCAGTTCTTC	CAISAGGQYGSYNEQFF
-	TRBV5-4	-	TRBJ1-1	TGTGCCAGCACTAGGGCGGTAGGGAACGTCGGGGCTGAAGCTTTCTTT	CASTRAVGNVGAEAFF
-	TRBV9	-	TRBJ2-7	TGTGCCAGCAGCGTAGAATATGGCGAGCAGTACTTC	CASSVEYGEQYF
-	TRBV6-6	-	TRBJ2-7	TGTGCCAGCAGTTACTTCGGCGGTGCTTGGGAGCAGTACTTC	CASSYFGGAWEQYF
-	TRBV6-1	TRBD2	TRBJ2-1	TGTGCCAGCAGTGAACTAGCGGGGCACCAGGGGGATGAGCAGTTCTTC	CASSELAGHQGDEQFF
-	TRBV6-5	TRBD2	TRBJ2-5	TGTGCCAGCAGTTCTTTGCGGGAGGGGACCCAGTACTTC	CASSSLREGTQYF
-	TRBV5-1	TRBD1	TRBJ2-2	TGCGCCAGCAGCTGGGGGACAGGGGATAACACCGGGGAGCTGTTTTTT	CASSWGTGDNTGELFF